This T cell receptor beta chain is drawn from a study of T cell responses to AZD1222 COVID-19 vaccine. TCRdb's table, derived via immunoSEQ multiplex PCR, lists solely in-frame clones and lacks some. Of 200,000 to 250,000 clones listed, roughly 94% are singletons. Worth noting for this clone: Its target is unknown.

General study results and limits: Per reports, nearly half of all spike-specific TCRs target regions that are unmutated in variants. The sample set comprised mostly white British donors with more females, and clonal diversity was possibly underestimated.

Here the sequenced sample was peripheral blood, taken 28 days after the second dose of the MenACWY control vaccine. This clonotype originated in an adult who received the MenACWY meningococcal vaccine as a control.

As DNA, the CDR3 is TGCGCCAGCAGCCCGGGATCGGTCTACGAGCAGTACTTC. Protein product: CASSPGSVYEQYF. The V and J genes are TRBV4-1 and TRBJ2-7; D possibly corresponds to TRBD2 (5 bases). Trimming removed 4 bases from V and 3 bases from J, with 10 bases in between. Looked up from germline, CDR1 is MGHRA and CDR2 is YSYEKL. The CDR3 length is 13 residues.